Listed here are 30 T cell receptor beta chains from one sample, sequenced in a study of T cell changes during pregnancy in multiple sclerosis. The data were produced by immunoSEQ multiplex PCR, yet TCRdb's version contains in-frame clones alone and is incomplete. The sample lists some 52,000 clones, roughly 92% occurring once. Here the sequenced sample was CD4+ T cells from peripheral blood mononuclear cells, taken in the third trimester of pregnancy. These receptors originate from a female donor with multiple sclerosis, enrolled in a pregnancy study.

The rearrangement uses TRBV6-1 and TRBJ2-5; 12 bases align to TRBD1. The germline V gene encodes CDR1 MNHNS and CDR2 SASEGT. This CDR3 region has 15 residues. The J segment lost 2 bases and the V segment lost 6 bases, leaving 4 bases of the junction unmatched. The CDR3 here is CASRGTGGPQETQYF. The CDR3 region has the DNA TGTGCCAGCAGGGGGACAGGGGGCCCTCAAGAGACCCAGTACTTC.

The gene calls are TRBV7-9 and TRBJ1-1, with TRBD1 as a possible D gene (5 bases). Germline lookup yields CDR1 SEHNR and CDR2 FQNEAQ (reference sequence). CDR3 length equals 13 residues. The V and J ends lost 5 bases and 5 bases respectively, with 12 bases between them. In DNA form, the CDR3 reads TGTGCCAGCAGCCACGAGGGGAGGACTGAAGCTTTCTTT. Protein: CASSHEGRTEAFF.

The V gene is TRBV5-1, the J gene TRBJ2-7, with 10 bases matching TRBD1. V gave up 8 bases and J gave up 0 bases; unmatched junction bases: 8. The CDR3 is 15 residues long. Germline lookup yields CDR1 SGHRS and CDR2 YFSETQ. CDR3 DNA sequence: TGCGCCAGTTCTCCCGGGACAGGGGTCTCCTACGAGCAGTACTTC. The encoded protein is CASSPGTGVSYEQYF.

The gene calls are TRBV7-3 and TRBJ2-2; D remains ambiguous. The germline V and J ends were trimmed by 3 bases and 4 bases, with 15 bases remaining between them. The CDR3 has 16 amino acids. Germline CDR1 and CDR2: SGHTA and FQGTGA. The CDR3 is CASSFPVGKATGELFF. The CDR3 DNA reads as TGTGCCAGCAGCTTCCCGGTTGGTAAAGCCACCGGGGAGCTGTTTTTT.

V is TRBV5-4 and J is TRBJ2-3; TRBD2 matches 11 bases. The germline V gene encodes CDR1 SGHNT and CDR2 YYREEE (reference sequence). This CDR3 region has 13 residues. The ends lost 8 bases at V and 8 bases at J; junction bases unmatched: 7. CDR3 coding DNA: TGTGCCAGTAGCGGGGGGGCTTCGCTTACGCAGTATTTT. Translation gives CASSGGASLTQYF.

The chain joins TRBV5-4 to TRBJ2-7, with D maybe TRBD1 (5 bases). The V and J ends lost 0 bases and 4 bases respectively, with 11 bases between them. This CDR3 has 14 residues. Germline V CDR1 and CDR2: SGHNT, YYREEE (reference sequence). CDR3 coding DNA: TGTGCCAGCAGCTTGGAGTCTGGGGCGTACGAGCAGTACTTC. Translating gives CASSLESGAYEQYF.

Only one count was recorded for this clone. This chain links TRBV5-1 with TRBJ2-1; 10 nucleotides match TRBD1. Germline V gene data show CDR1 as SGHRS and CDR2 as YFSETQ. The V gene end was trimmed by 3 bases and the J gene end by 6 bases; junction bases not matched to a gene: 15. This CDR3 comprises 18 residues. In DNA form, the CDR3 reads TGCGCCAGCAGCTGCTCCGGGACAGGGGAGGGGGAAGGCAATGAGCAGTTCTTC. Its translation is CASSCSGTGEGEGNEQFF.

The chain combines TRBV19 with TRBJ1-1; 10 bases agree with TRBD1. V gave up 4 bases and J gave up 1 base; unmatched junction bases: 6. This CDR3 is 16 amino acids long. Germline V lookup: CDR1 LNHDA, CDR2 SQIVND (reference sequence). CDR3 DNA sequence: TGTGCCAGTAGTACCTTCCGGGACAGGGGGAACACTGAAGCTTTCTTT. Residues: CASSTFRDRGNTEAFF.

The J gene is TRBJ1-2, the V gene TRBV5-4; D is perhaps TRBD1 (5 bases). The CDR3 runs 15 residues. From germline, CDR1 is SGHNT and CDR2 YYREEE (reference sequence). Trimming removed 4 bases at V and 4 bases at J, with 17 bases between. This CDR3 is CASSPPPGSGYGYTF. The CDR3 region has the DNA TGTGCCAGCAGCCCGCCTCCAGGGTCGGGCTATGGCTACACCTTC.

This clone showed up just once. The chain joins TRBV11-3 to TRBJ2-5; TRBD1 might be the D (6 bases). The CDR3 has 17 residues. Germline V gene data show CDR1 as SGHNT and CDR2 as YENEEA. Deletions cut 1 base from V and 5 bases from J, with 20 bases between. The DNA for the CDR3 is TGTGCCAGCAGCTTAGGCGACTTCTTCGGACAGAGGGAGACCCAGTACTTC. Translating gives CASSLGDFFGQRETQYF.

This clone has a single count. The CDR3 protein is CASIPLDSGNSPLHF. DNA for the CDR3: TGTGCCAGCATTCCACTCGACAGTGGGAATTCACCCCTCCACTTT. The chain is built from TRBV2 and TRBJ1-6, with D perhaps TRBD1 (5 bases). This CDR3 region has 15 residues. Germline CDR1 is SNHLY and CDR2 is FYNNEI. Trimming shortened V by 7 bases and J by 7 bases, and 17 bases separated the two germline ends.

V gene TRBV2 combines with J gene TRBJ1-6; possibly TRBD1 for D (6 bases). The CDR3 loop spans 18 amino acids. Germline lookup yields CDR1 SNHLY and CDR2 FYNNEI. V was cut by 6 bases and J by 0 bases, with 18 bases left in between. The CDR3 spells CASSGQLPGGSYNSPLHF. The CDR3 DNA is TGTGCCAGCAGCGGACAGTTACCGGGGGGCTCCTATAATTCACCCCTCCACTTT.

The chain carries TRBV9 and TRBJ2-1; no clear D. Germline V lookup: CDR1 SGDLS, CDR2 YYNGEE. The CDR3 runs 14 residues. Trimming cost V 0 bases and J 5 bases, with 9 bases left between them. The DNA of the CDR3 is TGTGCCAGCAGCGTAGAAGGCAGCGACAATGAGCAGTTCTTC. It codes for CASSVEGSDNEQFF.

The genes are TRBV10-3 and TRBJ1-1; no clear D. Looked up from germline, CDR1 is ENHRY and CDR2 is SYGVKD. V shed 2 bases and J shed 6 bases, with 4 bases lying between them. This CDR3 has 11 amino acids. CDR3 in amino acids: CAISEEAEAFF. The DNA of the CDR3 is TGTGCCATCAGTGAGGAGGCTGAAGCTTTCTTT.

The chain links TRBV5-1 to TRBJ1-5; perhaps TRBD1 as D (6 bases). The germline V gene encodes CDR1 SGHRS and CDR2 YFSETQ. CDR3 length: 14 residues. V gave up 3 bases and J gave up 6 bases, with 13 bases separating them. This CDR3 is CASSSGQKGQPQHF. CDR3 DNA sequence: TGCGCCAGCAGCTCCGGACAGAAGGGTCAGCCCCAGCATTTT.

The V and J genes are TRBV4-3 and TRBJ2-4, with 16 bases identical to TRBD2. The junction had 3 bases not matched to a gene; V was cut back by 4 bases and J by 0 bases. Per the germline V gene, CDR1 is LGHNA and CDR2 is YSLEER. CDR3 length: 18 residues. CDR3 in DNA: TGCGCCAGCAGCCGGGGACTAGCGGGGGGGTTAGCCAAAAACATTCAGTACTTC. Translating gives CASSRGLAGGLAKNIQYF.

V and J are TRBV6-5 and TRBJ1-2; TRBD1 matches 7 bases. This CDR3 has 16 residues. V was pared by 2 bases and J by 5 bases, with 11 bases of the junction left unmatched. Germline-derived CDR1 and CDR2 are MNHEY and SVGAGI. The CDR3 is CASSYTQTRDRYGYTF. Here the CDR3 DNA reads TGTGCCAGCAGTTACACCCAGACCCGGGACAGATATGGCTACACCTTC.

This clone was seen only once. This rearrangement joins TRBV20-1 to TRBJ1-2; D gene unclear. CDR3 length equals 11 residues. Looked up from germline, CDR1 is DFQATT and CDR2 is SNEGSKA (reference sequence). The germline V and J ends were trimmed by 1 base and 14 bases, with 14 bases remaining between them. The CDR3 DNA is TGCAGTGCTAGAGGCCCTGAGGGTAATACCTTC. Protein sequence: CSARGPEGNTF.

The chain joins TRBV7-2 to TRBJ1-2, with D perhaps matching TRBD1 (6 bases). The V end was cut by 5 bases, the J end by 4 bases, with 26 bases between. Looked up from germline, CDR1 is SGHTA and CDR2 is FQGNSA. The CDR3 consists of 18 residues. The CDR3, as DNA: TGTGCCAGCAGCGTAGAAGGGGGAGGGGTTGGAGTGACCTATGGCTACACCTTC. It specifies CASSVEGGGVGVTYGYTF.

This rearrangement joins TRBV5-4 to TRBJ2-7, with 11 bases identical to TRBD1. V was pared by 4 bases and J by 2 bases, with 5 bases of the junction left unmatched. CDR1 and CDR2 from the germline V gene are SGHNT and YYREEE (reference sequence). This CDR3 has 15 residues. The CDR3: CASSRTGGSPYEQYF. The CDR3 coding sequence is TGTGCCAGCAGCCGGACAGGGGGCTCACCCTACGAGCAGTACTTC.

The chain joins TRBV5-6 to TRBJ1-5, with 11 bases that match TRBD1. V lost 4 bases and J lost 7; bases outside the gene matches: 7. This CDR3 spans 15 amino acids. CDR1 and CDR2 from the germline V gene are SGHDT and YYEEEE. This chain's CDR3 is CASSQRTGGIQPQHF. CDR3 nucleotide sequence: TGTGCCAGCAGCCAGAGGACAGGGGGCATCCAGCCCCAGCATTTT. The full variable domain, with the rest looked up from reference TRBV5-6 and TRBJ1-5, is DAGVTQSPTHLIKTRGQQVTLRCSPKSGHDTVSWYQQALGQGPQFIFQYYEEEERQRGNFPDRFSGHQFPNYSSELNVNALLLGDSALYLCASSQRTGGIQPQHFGDGTRLSIL.

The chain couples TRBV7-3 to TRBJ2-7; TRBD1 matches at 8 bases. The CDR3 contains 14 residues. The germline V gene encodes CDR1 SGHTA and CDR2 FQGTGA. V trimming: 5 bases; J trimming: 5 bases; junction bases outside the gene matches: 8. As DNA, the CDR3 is TGTGCCAGCAGCCGGACAGGGCCCAAAGACGAGCAGTACTTC. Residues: CASSRTGPKDEQYF.

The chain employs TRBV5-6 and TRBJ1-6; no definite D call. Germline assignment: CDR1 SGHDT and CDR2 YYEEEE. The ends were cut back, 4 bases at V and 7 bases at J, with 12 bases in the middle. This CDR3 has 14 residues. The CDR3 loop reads CASSLRSSNSPLHF. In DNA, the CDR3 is TGTGCCAGCAGCCTCCGGTCCTCCAATTCACCCCTCCACTTT.

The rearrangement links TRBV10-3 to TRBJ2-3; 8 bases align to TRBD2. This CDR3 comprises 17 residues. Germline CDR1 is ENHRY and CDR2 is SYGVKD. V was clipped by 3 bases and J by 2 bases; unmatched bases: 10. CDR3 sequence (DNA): TGTGCCATCAGTGAAGCATCGGGACTAGTCATCACAGATACGCAGTATTTT. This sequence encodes CAISEASGLVITDTQYF.

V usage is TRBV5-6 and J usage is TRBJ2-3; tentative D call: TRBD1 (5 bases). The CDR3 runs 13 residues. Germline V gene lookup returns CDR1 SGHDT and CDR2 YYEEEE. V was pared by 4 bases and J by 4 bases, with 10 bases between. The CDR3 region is CASSPQGPDTQYF. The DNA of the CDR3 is TGTGCCAGCAGCCCGCAGGGCCCAGATACGCAGTATTTT.

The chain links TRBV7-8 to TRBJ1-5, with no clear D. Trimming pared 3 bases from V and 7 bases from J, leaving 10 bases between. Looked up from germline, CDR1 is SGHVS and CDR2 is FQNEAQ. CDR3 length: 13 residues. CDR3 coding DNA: TGTGCCAGCAGCTTGGGAGGATGGCAGCCCCAGCATTTT. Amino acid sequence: CASSLGGWQPQHF.

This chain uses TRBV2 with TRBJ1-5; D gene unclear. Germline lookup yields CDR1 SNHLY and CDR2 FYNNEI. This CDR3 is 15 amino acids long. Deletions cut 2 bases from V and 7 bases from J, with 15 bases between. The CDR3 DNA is TGTGCCAGCAGTGAACGCCCTCACGCTAGGCAGCCCCAGCATTTT. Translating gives CASSERPHARQPQHF.

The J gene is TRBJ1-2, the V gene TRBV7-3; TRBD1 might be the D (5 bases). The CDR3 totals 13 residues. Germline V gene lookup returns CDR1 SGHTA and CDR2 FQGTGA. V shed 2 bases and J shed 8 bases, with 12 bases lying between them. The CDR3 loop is CASSLSQGNGYTF. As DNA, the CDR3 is TGTGCCAGCAGCTTATCCCAGGGTAACGGCTACACCTTC.

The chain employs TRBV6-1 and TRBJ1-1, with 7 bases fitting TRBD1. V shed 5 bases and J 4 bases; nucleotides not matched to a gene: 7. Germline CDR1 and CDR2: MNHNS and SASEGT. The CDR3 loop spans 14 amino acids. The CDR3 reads CASSTGTVVTEAFF. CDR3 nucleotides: TGTGCCAGCAGTACCGGGACAGTTGTCACTGAAGCTTTCTTT.

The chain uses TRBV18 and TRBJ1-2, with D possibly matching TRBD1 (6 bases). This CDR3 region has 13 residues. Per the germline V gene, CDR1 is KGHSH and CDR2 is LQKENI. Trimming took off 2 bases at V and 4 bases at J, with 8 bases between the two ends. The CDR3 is CASSPGQSYGYTF. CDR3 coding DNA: TGTGCCAGCTCACCAGGACAGTCCTATGGCTACACCTTC.